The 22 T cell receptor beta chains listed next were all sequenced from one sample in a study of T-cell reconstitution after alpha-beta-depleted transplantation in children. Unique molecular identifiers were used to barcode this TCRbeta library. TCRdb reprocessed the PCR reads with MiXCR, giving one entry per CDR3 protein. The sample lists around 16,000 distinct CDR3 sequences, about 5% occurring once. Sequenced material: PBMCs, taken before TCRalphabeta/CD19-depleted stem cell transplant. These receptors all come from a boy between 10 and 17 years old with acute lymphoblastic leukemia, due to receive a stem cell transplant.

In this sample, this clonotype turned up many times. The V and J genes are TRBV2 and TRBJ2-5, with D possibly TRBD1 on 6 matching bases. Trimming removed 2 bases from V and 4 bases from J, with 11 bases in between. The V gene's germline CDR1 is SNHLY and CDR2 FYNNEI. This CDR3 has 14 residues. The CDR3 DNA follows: TGTGCCAGCAGTGAACCCAGGGGAAGAGAGACCCAGTACTTC. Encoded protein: CASSEPRGRETQYF.

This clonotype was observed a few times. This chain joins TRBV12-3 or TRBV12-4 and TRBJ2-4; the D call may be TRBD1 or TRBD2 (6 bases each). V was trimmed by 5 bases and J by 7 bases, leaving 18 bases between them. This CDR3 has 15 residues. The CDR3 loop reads CASSPTRGAGNIQYF. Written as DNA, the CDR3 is TGTGCCAGCAGTCCCACAAGGGGGGCTGGGAACATTCAGTACTTC.

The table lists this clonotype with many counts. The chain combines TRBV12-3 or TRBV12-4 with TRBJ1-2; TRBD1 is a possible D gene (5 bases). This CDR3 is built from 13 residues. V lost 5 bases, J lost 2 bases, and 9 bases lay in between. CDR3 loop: CASSPGRNYGYTF. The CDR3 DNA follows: TGTGCCAGCAGTCCAGGGCGGAACTATGGCTACACCTTC.

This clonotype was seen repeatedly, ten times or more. The CDR3 coding sequence is TGTGCCACCAGCCCCGGGGGTCATGAGCAGTTCTTC. The encoded protein is CATSPGGHEQFF. The chain combines TRBV15 with TRBJ2-1, with D possibly TRBD2 on 6 matching bases. Trimming shortened V by 5 bases and J by 8 bases, and 10 bases separated the two germline ends. The CDR3 extends over 12 amino acids. Germline assignment: CDR1 LNHNV and CDR2 YYDKDF (reference sequence).

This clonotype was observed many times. For the CDR3, the DNA is TGCGCCAGCAGCCTCTTAGCGGGAGCTGACACCGGGGAGCTGTTTTTT. Amino acids: CASSLLAGADTGELFF. The rearrangement uses TRBV4-1 and TRBJ2-2; 9 positions match TRBD2. After removal of 4 bases from V and 3 bases from J, the junction contained 6 bases not matched to a gene. The germline V gene encodes CDR1 MGHRA and CDR2 YSYEKL. The CDR3 totals 16 residues.

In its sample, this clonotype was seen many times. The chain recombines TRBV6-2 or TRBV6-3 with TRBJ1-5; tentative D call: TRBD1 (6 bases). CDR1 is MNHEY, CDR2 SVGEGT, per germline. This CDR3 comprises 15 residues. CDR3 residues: CGASRQPGEVQPQHF. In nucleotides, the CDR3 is TGTGGTGCCAGCAGGCAGCCAGGGGAAGTTCAGCCCCAGCATTTT.

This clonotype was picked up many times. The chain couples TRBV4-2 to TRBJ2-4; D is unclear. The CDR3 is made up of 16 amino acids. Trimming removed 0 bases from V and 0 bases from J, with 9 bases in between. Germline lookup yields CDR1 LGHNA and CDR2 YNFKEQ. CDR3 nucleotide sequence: TGTGCCAGCAGCCAAGACCAAGGTCTAGCCAAAAACATTCAGTACTTC. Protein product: CASSQDQGLAKNIQYF.

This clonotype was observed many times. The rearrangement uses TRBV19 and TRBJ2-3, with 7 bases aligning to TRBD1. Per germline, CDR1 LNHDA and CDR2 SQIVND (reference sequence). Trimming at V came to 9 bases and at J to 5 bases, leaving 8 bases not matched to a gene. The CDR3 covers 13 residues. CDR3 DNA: TGTGCCAGCACTACAGGGGAAGGAGATACGCAGTATTTT. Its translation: CASTTGEGDTQYF.

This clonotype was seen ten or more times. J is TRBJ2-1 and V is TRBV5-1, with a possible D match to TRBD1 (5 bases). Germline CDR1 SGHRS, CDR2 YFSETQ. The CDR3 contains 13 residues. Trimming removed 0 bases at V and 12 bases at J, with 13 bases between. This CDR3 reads CASSLATGTPQFF. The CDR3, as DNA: TGCGCCAGCAGCTTGGCCACAGGAACACCGCAGTTCTTC.

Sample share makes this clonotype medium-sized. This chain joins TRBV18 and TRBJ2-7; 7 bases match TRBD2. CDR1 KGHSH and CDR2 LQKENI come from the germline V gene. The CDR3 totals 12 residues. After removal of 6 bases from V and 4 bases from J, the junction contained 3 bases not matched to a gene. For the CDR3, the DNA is TGTGCCAGCTCTTCGGGGGGATACGAGCAGTACTTC. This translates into CASSSGGYEQYF.

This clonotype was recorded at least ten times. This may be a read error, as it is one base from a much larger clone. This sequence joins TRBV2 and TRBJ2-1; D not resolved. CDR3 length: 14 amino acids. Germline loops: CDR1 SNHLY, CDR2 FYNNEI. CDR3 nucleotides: TGTGCCAGTTCTTCTCCGGGCGGTTTTAATGAGCGGTTCTTC. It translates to CASSSPGGFNERFF. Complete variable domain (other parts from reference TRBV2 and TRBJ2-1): EPEVTQTPSHQVTQMGQEVILRCVPISNHLYFYWYRQILGQKVEFLVSFYNNEISEKSEIFDDQFSVERPDGSNFTLKIRSTKLEDSAMYFCASSSPGGFNERFFGPGTRLTVL.

As DNA, the CDR3 is TGTGCCAGCAGCCCCGGCTACGTCTGGGGCACCGGGGAGCTGTTTTTT. Translation: CASSPGYVWGTGELFF. This chain joins TRBV5-5 and TRBJ2-2; D remains unclear. CDR3 length: 16 residues. Trimming removed 4 bases at V and 4 bases at J, with 17 bases between. Germline V gives CDR1 SGHKS, CDR2 YYEKEE (reference sequence).

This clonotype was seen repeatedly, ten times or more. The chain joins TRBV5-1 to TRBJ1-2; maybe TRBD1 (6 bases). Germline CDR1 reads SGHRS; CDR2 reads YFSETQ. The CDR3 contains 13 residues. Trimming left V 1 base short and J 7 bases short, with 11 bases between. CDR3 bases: TGCGCCAGCAGCTTGACAGGGTGGAGTGGCTACACCTTC. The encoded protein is CASSLTGWSGYTF.

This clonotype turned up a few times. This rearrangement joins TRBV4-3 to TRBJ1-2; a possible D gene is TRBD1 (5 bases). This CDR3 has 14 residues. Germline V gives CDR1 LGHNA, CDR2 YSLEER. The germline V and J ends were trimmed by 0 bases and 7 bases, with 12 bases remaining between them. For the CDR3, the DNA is TGCGCCAGCAGCCAAGATCCGAGCAGGGCTGGCTACACCTTC. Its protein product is CASSQDPSRAGYTF.

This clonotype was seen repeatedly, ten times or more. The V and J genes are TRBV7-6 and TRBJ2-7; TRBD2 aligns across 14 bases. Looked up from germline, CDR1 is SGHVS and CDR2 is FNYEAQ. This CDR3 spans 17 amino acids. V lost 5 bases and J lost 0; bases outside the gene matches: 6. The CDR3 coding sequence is TGTGCCAGCAGCCAGGGACTAGCGGGAGATCACTCCTACGAGCAGTACTTC. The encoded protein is CASSQGLAGDHSYEQYF.

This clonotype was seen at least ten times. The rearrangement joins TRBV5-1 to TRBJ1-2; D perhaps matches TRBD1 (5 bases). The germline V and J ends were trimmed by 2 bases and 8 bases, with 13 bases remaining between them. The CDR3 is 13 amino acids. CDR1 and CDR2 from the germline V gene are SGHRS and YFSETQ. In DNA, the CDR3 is TGCGCCAGCAGCTTCGGGGGTTCCGAAGGCTACACCTTC. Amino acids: CASSFGGSEGYTF.

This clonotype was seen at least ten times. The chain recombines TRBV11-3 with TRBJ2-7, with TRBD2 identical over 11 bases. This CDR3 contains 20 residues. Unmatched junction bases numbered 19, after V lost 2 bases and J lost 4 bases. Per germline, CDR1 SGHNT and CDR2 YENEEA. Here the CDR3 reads CASSLSPGLRGSGRAYEQYF. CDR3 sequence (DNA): TGTGCCAGCAGCTTAAGTCCCGGACTACGGGGTAGCGGGAGGGCTTACGAGCAGTACTTC.

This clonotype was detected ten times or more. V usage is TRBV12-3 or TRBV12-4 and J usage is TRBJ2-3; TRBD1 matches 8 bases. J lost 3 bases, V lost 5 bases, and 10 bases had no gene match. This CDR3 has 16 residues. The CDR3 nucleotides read TGTGCCAGCAGTGCTTGGACAGGGAGAGCGACAGATACGCAGTATTTT. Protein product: CASSAWTGRATDTQYF.

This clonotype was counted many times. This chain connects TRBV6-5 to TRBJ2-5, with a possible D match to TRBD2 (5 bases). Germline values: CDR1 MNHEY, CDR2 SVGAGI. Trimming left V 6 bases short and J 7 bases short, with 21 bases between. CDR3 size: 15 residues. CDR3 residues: CASSTFSGSLGTQYF. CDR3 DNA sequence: TGTGCCAGCAGCACTTTTTCGGGATCCCTTGGGACCCAGTACTTC.

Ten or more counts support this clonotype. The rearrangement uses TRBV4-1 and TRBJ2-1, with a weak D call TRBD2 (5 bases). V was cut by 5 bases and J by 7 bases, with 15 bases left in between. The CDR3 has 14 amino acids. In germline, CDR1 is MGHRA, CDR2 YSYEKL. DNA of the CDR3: TGCGCCAGCAGCTCAGTAGCGCCCGGGAATGAGCAGTTCTTC. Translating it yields CASSSVAPGNEQFF.

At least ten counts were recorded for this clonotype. CDR3 sequence: CAWSTYVSGYTF. The CDR3 DNA is TGTGCCTGGAGCACCTACGTATCTGGCTACACCTTC. The chain links TRBV30 to TRBJ1-2; D uncertain. Per the germline V gene, CDR1 is GTSNPN and CDR2 is SVGIG (reference sequence). With 3 bases removed from V and 7 bases from J, the gap between germline ends came to 12 bases. The CDR3 has 12 amino acids.

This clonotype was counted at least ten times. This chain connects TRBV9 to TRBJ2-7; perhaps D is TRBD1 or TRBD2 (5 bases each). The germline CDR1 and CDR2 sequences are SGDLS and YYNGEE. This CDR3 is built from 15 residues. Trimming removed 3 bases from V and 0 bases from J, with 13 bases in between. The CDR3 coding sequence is TGTGCCAGCAGCGCCGGGACGGTCCCCTCCTACGAGCAGTACTTC. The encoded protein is CASSAGTVPSYEQYF.